This T cell receptor (beta chain) was identified in a study of tissue T cells after allogeneic stem cell transplantation. General study findings and limits: Which tissue TCRs were alloreactive or antigen-specific was not determined. Some clones might be persisting host cells. The patient cohort was small and clinically heterogeneous, with limited sampling depth.

Per the germline V gene, CDR1 is SNHLY and CDR2 is FYNGKV (reference sequence). V was pared by 6 bases and J by 5 bases, with 3 bases of the junction left unmatched. The CDR3 extends over 12 amino acids. Sequencing used immunoSEQ multiplex PCR; TCRdb keeps in-frame clones, though not all of them. Seen here are more than 45,000 clones, over 70% observed once, and the top ten hold around 0.52%. Comments on this clone: Its target is not known. Mouse names are used for the genes. The read ends 1 residue before the CDR3 terminus; that terminus is restored from the germline J gene. At the DNA level, this CDR3 is encoded by other sequences in the same sample as well.

The rearrangement uses TRBV3 and TRBJ2-7; 8 bases align to TRBD1. The source material was sorted cells pooled from one or two spleens. The clonotype originates from a pool of C57BL/6 mice in good health. The chain's CDR3 is CASSPTGDEQYF. Incomplete CDR3 DNA: TGTGCCAGCAGTCCGACAGGGGATGAACAGTAC.